This passage covers 24 T cell receptor beta chains from one sample sequenced in a study of blood T cells in healthy people across ages. Alongside a J-beta primer mix, a sample-barcoded 5' primer served in a second PCR lasting roughly 6 to 11 cycles. MiXCR was run by TCRdb on the 5' RACE reads, yielding one entry per CDR3 protein. The table records 1.5 million to 2 million distinct CDR3 sequences, 28% of them present only once. The sequenced material came from blood. These receptors all stem from a woman aged 25-40 years in good health.

This clonotype was seen repeatedly, ten times or more. This chain uses TRBV5-1 with TRBJ2-5; D may be TRBD2 (5 bases). This CDR3 has 14 residues. Germline V lookup: CDR1 SGHRS, CDR2 YFSETQ. Trimming took 4 bases from V and 5 from J, leaving 15 bases between them. The CDR3 nucleotides read TGCGCCAGCAGCGACACGGGGTCCGGGGAGACCCAGTACTTC. Its translation is CASSDTGSGETQYF.

The rearrangement joins TRBV24-1 to TRBJ2-2; D unclear. CDR1 KGHDR and CDR2 SFDVKD come from the germline V gene. Trimming pared 3 bases from V and 4 bases from J, leaving 5 bases between. This CDR3 contains 13 residues. The CDR3 nucleotides read TGTGCCACCAGTGATCTAGGCACCGGGGAGCTGTTTTTT. It translates to CATSDLGTGELFF.

This clonotype was counted ten times or more. The chain joins TRBV5-1 to TRBJ2-1; the D call may be TRBD1 or TRBD2 (6 bases each). Germline CDR1 and CDR2: SGHRS and YFSETQ. The CDR3 consists of 16 residues. The V end was cut by 3 bases, the J end by 9 bases, with 22 bases between. CDR3 nucleotides: TGCGCCAGCAGCTCGGTCCTCGGGAGCCAACAGGGTGAGCAGTTCTTC. Residues: CASSSVLGSQQGEQFF.

This clonotype was detected ten times or more. This chain joins TRBV20-1 and TRBJ2-1; the match to TRBD2 covers 11 bases. The CDR3 runs to 14 residues. Unmatched junction bases numbered 7, after V lost 5 bases and J lost 7 bases. Germline lookup yields CDR1 DFQATT and CDR2 SNEGSKA (reference sequence). The chain's CDR3 is CSASTSGTGNEQFF. The CDR3 DNA is TGCAGTGCTTCGACTAGCGGGACGGGAAATGAGCAGTTCTTC.

Note on this clonotype: The conserved phenylalanine or tryptophan normally closing the CDR3 is absent here, so this likely arose from a read error. V usage is TRBV6-6 and J usage is TRBJ2-1, with 8 nucleotides matching TRBD2. The V segment lost 6 bases and the J segment 3 bases; nucleotides outside the gene matches: 4. Germline V gives CDR1 MNHNY, CDR2 SVGAGI (reference sequence). This CDR3 contains 14 residues. The CDR3 protein is CASSVAGSYNEQFL. The CDR3 bases are TGTGCCAGCAGCGTAGCGGGAAGCTACAATGAGCAGTTCCTC.

As concerns this clonotype: One junction end disagrees with the germline gene, perhaps due to a read error. The chain recombines TRBV12-3 or TRBV12-4 with TRBJ2-7; 10 bases agree with TRBD2. The CDR3 contains 18 residues. Here the CDR3 reads CASSLAAQREGIGNERYF. The CDR3, as DNA: TGTGCCAGCAGTTTAGCTGCCCAGCGGGAGGGGATTGGAAATGAGCGGTACTTC.

For the CDR3, the DNA is TGTGCCAGCAGGTCGACAGGGGGCTCAGAGACCCAGTACTTC. Encoded protein: CASRSTGGSETQYF. This chain joins TRBV27 and TRBJ2-7; TRBD1 aligns across 10 bases. The J call could be wrong; TRBJ2-5 is a better fit for the DNA end. Germline-derived CDR1 and CDR2 are MNHEY and SMNVEV (reference sequence). The CDR3 runs to 14 residues.

The rearrangement joins TRBV7-9 to TRBJ2-1; possible D gene TRBD2, 5 bases. Germline lookup yields CDR1 SEHNR and CDR2 FQNEAQ (reference sequence). There are 14 residues in the CDR3. V was pared by 5 bases and J by 4 bases, with 12 bases between. The CDR3 loop is CASSQAETYNEQFF. The CDR3 DNA reads as TGTGCCAGCAGCCAAGCGGAGACATACAATGAGCAGTTCTTC.

The chain uses TRBV11-2 and TRBJ2-7; D uncertain. The CDR3 totals 14 residues. Germline V CDR1 and CDR2: SGHAT, FQNNGV. With 5 bases removed from V and 2 bases from J, the gap between germline ends came to 13 bases. The CDR3 DNA sequence: TGTGCCAGCAGCCCGTTGGTAGCCCCCTACGAGCAGTACTTC. It codes for CASSPLVAPYEQYF.

This chain links TRBV6-6 with TRBJ2-2; D call uncertain. With 6 bases removed from V and 6 bases from J, the gap between germline ends came to 8 bases. CDR3 size: 12 residues. Germline CDR1 is MNHNY and CDR2 is SVGAGI (reference sequence). CDR3 DNA sequence: TGTGCCAGCAGCCCCTGGGCCGGGGAGCTGTTTTTT. Amino acid sequence: CASSPWAGELFF.

This clonotype was observed a handful of times. V usage is TRBV27 and J usage is TRBJ2-5, with D perhaps matching TRBD1 or TRBD2 (6 bases each). Germline V gene sequence: CDR1 MNHEY, CDR2 SMNVEV (reference sequence). The CDR3 is 13 residues long. V shed 3 bases and J shed 11 bases, with 16 bases lying between them. The CDR3 sequence: CASSFPSGAEQYF. CDR3 bases: TGTGCCAGCAGTTTCCCATCGGGGGCTGAGCAGTACTTC.

This clonotype was seen more than once but under ten times. The rearrangement links TRBV4-3 to TRBJ2-1, with D possibly TRBD2 on 7 matching bases. Germline V gives CDR1 LGHNA, CDR2 YSLEER. Trimming left V 0 bases short and J 6 bases short, with 12 bases between. The length of the CDR3 is 15 residues. CDR3 sequence (DNA): TGCGCCAGCAGCCAAGATCCGCGGGGGCTCAATGAGCAGTTCTTC. This translates into CASSQDPRGLNEQFF.

This clonotype has just a few counts. The chain links TRBV7-9 to TRBJ1-2; D gene uncertain. The CDR3 loop spans 14 amino acids. CDR1 and CDR2 from the germline V gene are SEHNR and FQNEAQ (reference sequence). Trimming took 5 bases from V and 7 from J, leaving 17 bases between them. The CDR3 DNA sequence: TGTGCCAGCAGCCCGACGGGATGGCGCGGTGGCTACACCTTC. This translates into CASSPTGWRGGYTF.

The V gene is TRBV12-3 or TRBV12-4, the J gene TRBJ1-6; no clear D gene. V lost 5 bases and J 0 bases, leaving 14 bases between the germline ends. This CDR3 has 17 residues. CDR3 DNA: TGTGCCAGCAGTCCCGGACGGAGGAGCTCCTATAATTCACCCCTCCACTTT. Residues: CASSPGRRSSYNSPLHF.

In this sample, this clonotype turned up a few times. The chain carries TRBV12-3 or TRBV12-4 and TRBJ1-5; 7 nucleotides align to TRBD1. V lost 4 bases, J lost 1 base, and 7 bases stayed unmatched. CDR3 size: 16 residues. CDR3 DNA: TGTGCCAGCAGTTCGGAACAACAGGGGAGCAATCAGCCCCAGCATTTT. The encoded protein is CASSSEQQGSNQPQHF.

The chain is built from TRBV5-1 and TRBJ1-5; D gene uncertain. The CDR3 runs to 15 residues. Germline V gives CDR1 SGHRS, CDR2 YFSETQ. Between the trimmed V and J ends, which lost 4 bases and 5 bases, there was a span of 16 bases. In DNA, the CDR3 is TGCGCCAGCAGCCACCGGGCACCGGCTTATCAGCCCCAGCATTTT. It codes for CASSHRAPAYQPQHF.

Worth noting for this clonotype: A much larger clone differs by one base, so this may be a read error. The rearrangement joins TRBV29-1 to TRBJ2-7; D may be TRBD1 (5 bases). Germline V lookup: CDR1 SQVTM, CDR2 ANQGSEA. V gave up 2 bases and J gave up 3 bases, with 11 bases separating them. This CDR3 is built from 13 residues. The CDR3 here is CSVEQGSCYEQYF. In DNA, the CDR3 is TGCAGCGTTGAACAGGGTAGTTGCTACGAGCAGTACTTC.

A few counts support this clonotype. V is TRBV28 and J is TRBJ2-3; 11 bases line up with TRBD1. Germline V CDR1 and CDR2: MDHEN, SYDVKM. CDR3 length: 15 residues. Trimming removed 8 bases from V and 4 bases from J; junction bases left unmatched: 8. The CDR3 loop reads CASLAGQGAPDTQYF. CDR3 bases: TGTGCCAGCCTAGCCGGACAGGGGGCGCCAGATACGCAGTATTTT.

The J gene is TRBJ2-1, the V gene TRBV7-9; the match to TRBD1 covers 9 bases. Unmatched junction bases numbered 6, after V lost 1 base and J lost 8 bases. In germline, CDR1 is SEHNR, CDR2 FQNEAQ (reference sequence). The CDR3 length is 15 residues. In DNA, the CDR3 is TGTGCCAGCAGCTTAGGGGACAGGGACGGCGATGAGCAGTTCTTC. Translation: CASSLGDRDGDEQFF.

The chain employs TRBV20-1 and TRBJ1-5; D gene ambiguous. The V gene lost 1 base and the J gene lost 3 bases, with 10 bases spanning the gap. The length of the CDR3 is 14 residues. Germline loops: CDR1 DFQATT, CDR2 SNEGSKA (reference sequence). The DNA of the CDR3 is TGCAGTGCTAGAGGGCTGTCGCTCAATCAGCCCCAGCATTTT. This codes for CSARGLSLNQPQHF.

As for this clonotype: This may be a read error, as it is one base from a much larger clone. V gene TRBV27 combines with J gene TRBJ1-2; D may be TRBD1 (5 bases). The CDR3 sequence is 13 residues long. CDR1 is MNHEY and CDR2 is SMNVEV in the germline V gene (reference sequence). This CDR3 is CAGSLSRENGYTF. CDR3 DNA: TGTGCCGGCAGTTTAAGCAGGGAGAATGGCTACACCTTC.

This clonotype was seen many times. The chain combines TRBV9 with TRBJ2-6; TRBD2 might be the D (7 bases). This CDR3 region has 18 residues. Germline loops: CDR1 SGDLS, CDR2 YYNGEE. Trimming pared 4 bases from V and 0 bases from J, leaving 17 bases between. The CDR3 reads CASSPSAGEGSGANVLTF. The CDR3 nucleotides are TGTGCCAGCAGCCCGTCTGCAGGGGAGGGCTCTGGGGCCAACGTCCTGACTTTC.

The V call is TRBV27, the J call TRBJ1-4; tentatively, D is TRBD1 (5 bases). Trimming removed 5 bases from V and 2 bases from J, with 12 bases in between. The CDR3 totals 15 residues. Germline V gives CDR1 MNHEY, CDR2 SMNVEV (reference sequence). The CDR3, as DNA: TGTGCCAGCAGTACCCGGAGGGGCACTAATGAAAAACTGTTTTTT. Its translation: CASSTRRGTNEKLFF.

The DNA of the CDR3 is TGTGCTAGTGGTTTGGGGGGAGCCATGAACACTGAAGCTTTCTTT. Protein product: CASGLGGAMNTEAFF. The V gene is TRBV12-5, the J gene TRBJ1-1; D gene unclear. The CDR3 loop spans 15 amino acids. V dropped 1 base and J dropped 0 bases, with 9 bases sitting between them. Per germline, CDR1 LGHNT and CDR2 FRNRAP.